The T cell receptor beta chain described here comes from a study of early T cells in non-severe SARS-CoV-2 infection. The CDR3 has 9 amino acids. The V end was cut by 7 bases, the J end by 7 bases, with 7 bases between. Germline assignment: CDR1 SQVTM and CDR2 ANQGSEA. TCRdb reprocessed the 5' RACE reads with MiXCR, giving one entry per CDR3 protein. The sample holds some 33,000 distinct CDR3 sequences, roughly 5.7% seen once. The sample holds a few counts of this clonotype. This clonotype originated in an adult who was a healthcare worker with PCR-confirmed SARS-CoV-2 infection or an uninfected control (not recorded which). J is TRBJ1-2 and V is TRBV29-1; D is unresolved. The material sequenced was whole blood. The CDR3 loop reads CSDTCGYTF. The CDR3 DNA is TGCAGCGATACATGTGGCTACACCTTC. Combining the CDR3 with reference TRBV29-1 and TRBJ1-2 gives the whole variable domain SAVISQKPSRDICQRGTSLTIQCQVDSQVTMMFWYRQQPGQSLTLIATANQGSEATYESGFVIDKFPISRPNLTFSTLTVSNMSPEDSSIYLCSDTCGYTFGSGTRLTVV.